These T cell receptor beta chains were read from a single sample in a study of T cell responses to AZD1222 COVID-19 vaccine. Libraries were prepared by immunoSEQ multiplex PCR; TCRdb keeps only in-frame clonotypes and omits some of them. The sample consists of approximately 120,000 clones, 80% to 90% of them appearing once. Sequences were derived from peripheral blood, sampled 28 days after the second AZD1222 dose. The receptors derive from an adult who received the AZD1222 COVID-19 vaccine. Both conserved end residues are part of each CDR3. The D gene is left open where the match is weak. Where a row states a size, it is once, few, many or the class of an expanded clone; other rows omit it.

DNA	CDR3	V	J	D	size
TGTGCCACCAGTGGTACTAGCGGGAGGGGCACCGGGGAGCTGTTTTTT	CATSGTSGRGTGELFF	TRBV24-1	TRBJ2-2	TRBD2	-
TGTGCCAGCAGCTCTTACCGGGACACTGGTATAAACATTCAGTACTTC	CASSSYRDTGINIQYF	TRBV3-1/TRBV3-2	TRBJ2-4	-	-
TGTGCCATCAGTGAGACAGGAATGGGGCGAGTGAATGAAAAACTGTTTTTT	CAISETGMGRVNEKLFF	TRBV10-3	TRBJ1-4	-	-
TGTGCCAGCTCGCTCGGACAGGGCCGGAACACCGGGGAGCTGTTTTTT	CASSLGQGRNTGELFF	TRBV18	TRBJ2-2	TRBD1	-
TGTGCCAGCAGCTTATGGGAGAACACCGGGGAGCTGTTTTTT	CASSLWENTGELFF	TRBV11-2	TRBJ2-2	-	-
TGTGCCAGCAGCTTTGAGGCGTTGGCGACCCAGTACTTC	CASSFEALATQYF	TRBV5-4	TRBJ2-5	-	few
TGCAGTGCTAGCGGGTCGGAGACCCAGTACTTC	CSASGSETQYF	TRBV20-1	TRBJ2-5	-	-
TGTGCCAGCAGCCTAGGTGTAGCACGGACTGAGCAGTTCTTC	CASSLGVARTEQFF	TRBV6-4	TRBJ2-1	-	-
TGTGCCAGCAGTGGACAGGGGGACAGCGCCTTC	CASSGQGDSAF	TRBV12-3/TRBV12-4	TRBJ1-2	TRBD1	-
TGTGCCAGCAGCACCCGGGACAGGGGCAACACTGAAGCTTTCTTT	CASSTRDRGNTEAFF	TRBV5-6	TRBJ1-1	TRBD1	-
TGTGCCAGCTCACCCCCGGGACTAGCGGGACCCAATGAGCAGTTCTTC	CASSPPGLAGPNEQFF	TRBV18	TRBJ2-1	TRBD2	-
TGTGCCAGCTCAGGACAGTCGAACACTGAAGCTTTCTTT	CASSGQSNTEAFF	TRBV18	TRBJ1-1	-	many
TGTGCCAGCATCCGAGGCCATAGCTCCTACGAGCAGTACTTC	CASIRGHSSYEQYF	TRBV2	TRBJ2-7	-	-
TGTGCTAGTGGTTTTGGTCAGCTAGCGGCGACCTACGAGCAGTACTTC	CASGFGQLAATYEQYF	TRBV12-5	TRBJ2-7	TRBD2	-
TGCGCCAGCAGCTTGGAGGTAGCGGGGGGAATTATAAATGAGCAGTTCTTC	CASSLEVAGGIINEQFF	TRBV5-1	TRBJ2-1	TRBD2	-
TGTGCCAGCAGTGTCCCTGCTAGCAATCAGCCCCAGCATTTT	CASSVPASNQPQHF	TRBV2	TRBJ1-5	-	-
TGTGCCAGTAGTTCCGATCACGGCTATGGCTACACCTTC	CASSSDHGYGYTF	TRBV19	TRBJ1-2	-	-
TGTGCCAGCAGCTTGGTCGGGGGTGAGGGCTATGGCTACACCTTC	CASSLVGGEGYGYTF	TRBV5-8	TRBJ1-2	-	-
TGTGCCAGCAGCCCCGGACGGGATCAGCCCCAGCATTTT	CASSPGRDQPQHF	TRBV12-3/TRBV12-4	TRBJ1-5	-	few
TGTGCCAGCATCGGGACAGAGAATCAGCCCCAGCATTTT	CASIGTENQPQHF	TRBV27	TRBJ1-5	TRBD1	-
TGTGCCAGCAGCGCTGGGACGTTGAACACTGAAGCTTTCTTT	CASSAGTLNTEAFF	TRBV9	TRBJ1-1	-	-
TGTGCCAGCAGTTTAATGGGGACCCAAAGAGGAAAACTGTTTTTT	CASSLMGTQRGKLFF	TRBV27	TRBJ1-4	-	-
TGTGCCTGGAGGACAGGACCCTACGAGCAGTACTTC	CAWRTGPYEQYF	TRBV30	TRBJ2-7	-	-
TGTGCCAGCAGTTACGGCTCAGGGAACGAGCAGTACTTC	CASSYGSGNEQYF	TRBV6-5	TRBJ2-7	-	-
TGTGCCAGCAGCTTGGCTACTAGCGGTGAGCAGTTCTTC	CASSLATSGEQFF	TRBV7-6	TRBJ2-1	TRBD2	once
TGTGCCAGCAGCCAAGTAAAAGGGACTCGAGCACCTTTCTTT	CASSQVKGTRAPFF	TRBV3-1/TRBV3-2	TRBJ1-1	-	-
TGTGCCAGCACTGCAGGGTGGAATCAGCCCCAGCATTTT	CASTAGWNQPQHF	TRBV6-5	TRBJ1-5	-	-
TGTGCCAGCAGTCCGGAGTCTGGAAACACCATATATTTT	CASSPESGNTIYF	TRBV7-9	TRBJ1-3	-	-
TGTGCCACCAGCAGAGATCGAGGGGCGACTGAGCAGTTCTTC	CATSRDRGATEQFF	TRBV15	TRBJ2-1	-	-
TGTGCCAGCAGCGAATCGGGAGGGGGTTACGAGCAGTACTTC	CASSESGGGYEQYF	TRBV13	TRBJ2-7	TRBD2	-
TGTGCCAGCAGCTCTAGGACAGGGGGCTATGGCTACACCTTC	CASSSRTGGYGYTF	TRBV7-2	TRBJ1-2	TRBD1	-
TGTGCCAGCAGTACAGGGGTTCTTTATGGAAACACCATATATTTT	CASSTGVLYGNTIYF	TRBV9	TRBJ1-3	TRBD1	-
TGTGCCAGCAGCTCGGGACAGAGGAATTCACCCCTCCACTTT	CASSSGQRNSPLHF	TRBV7-8	TRBJ1-6	TRBD1	-
TGTGCCAGCACCTTTTCCGGCGGTTCAGGCACTGAAGCTTTCTTT	CASTFSGGSGTEAFF	TRBV5-5	TRBJ1-1	-	-
TGTGCCAGCAGCCAATTCCAAGGGAACACTGAAGCTTTCTTT	CASSQFQGNTEAFF	TRBV14	TRBJ1-1	-	-
TGTGCCTGGAGTGAGGGCAGTAGTTTTAATCAGCCCCAGCATTTT	CAWSEGSSFNQPQHF	TRBV30	TRBJ1-5	-	few
TGCGCCAGCAGCTCGGGACAGGGTCACCAAGAGACCCAGTACTTC	CASSSGQGHQETQYF	TRBV5-1	TRBJ2-5	TRBD1	-
TGTGCCAGCAGTAAGGGCGGGGGAGATACGCAGTATTTT	CASSKGGGDTQYF	TRBV12-3/TRBV12-4	TRBJ2-3	TRBD2	-
TGTGCCAGCAGCTCCCCGACAGGGATACTCTATGGCTACACCTTC	CASSSPTGILYGYTF	TRBV5-4	TRBJ1-2	TRBD1	-
TGTGCCTGGAACCACCCTCTCGGGGTTGGCACTGAAGCTTTCTTT	CAWNHPLGVGTEAFF	TRBV30	TRBJ1-1	-	-
TGTGCCAGTAGTTTTGGGGAGGGGGATGGTGGCTACACCTTC	CASSFGEGDGGYTF	TRBV19	TRBJ1-2	-	-
TGTGCCAGCAGTGAAGGCCCCTCAGCGGAGCAGTTCTTC	CASSEGPSAEQFF	TRBV2	TRBJ2-1	-	-
TGTGCTAGTGGTTTGGTACTGTCAGGGGGCTACCACGAGCAGTACTTC	CASGLVLSGGYHEQYF	TRBV12-5	TRBJ2-7	TRBD1	-
TGTGCCAGCTCACCAGAGGGTGCAAAGGGGACTGAAGCTTTCTTT	CASSPEGAKGTEAFF	TRBV18	TRBJ1-1	-	-
TGTGCCAGCAGCCTCCAAGTAGGGGTAAGGGGTGGCTACACCTTC	CASSLQVGVRGGYTF	TRBV3-1/TRBV3-2	TRBJ1-2	-	-
TGCGCCAGCAGCTTGGGGGACAGTGAAGGTCAGCCCCAGCATTTT	CASSLGDSEGQPQHF	TRBV5-1	TRBJ1-5	TRBD1	-
TGTGCCTGGAGTTTCACCGGGGAGCTGTTTTTT	CAWSFTGELFF	TRBV30	TRBJ2-2	-	-
TGTGCCAGCAGTTACTCGAGGTTCCGGGCCCAGGACAGGGGATTAGCAGATATGCAGTATTTT	CASSYSRFRAQDRGLADMQYF	TRBV6-2/TRBV6-3	TRBJ2-3	TRBD1	-
TGTGCCAGCAGCTTAAGGCCAATTGGAGGGACTGAAGCTTTCTTT	CASSLRPIGGTEAFF	TRBV7-3	TRBJ1-1	-	-
TGTGCCAGTAGTATGGGGGCCTCTAACTATGGCTACACCTTC	CASSMGASNYGYTF	TRBV19	TRBJ1-2	-	-